This is a list of T cell receptor beta chains from one sample in a study of siplizumab effects on memory and regulatory T cells. Sequencing was performed with immunoSEQ multiplex PCR; in TCRdb, only in-frame clones are kept and a portion is missing. Altogether about 50,000 clones are present, over 90% being singletons, with the ten largest covering 17%. The source material was CD8+ T cells sorted from blood. All receptors derive from a human donor in good health. CDR3s include the opening cysteine and the closing phenylalanine or tryptophan. A D gene is named only where the DNA matches it firmly. Size values are once, few and many counts, or a class for expanded clones, and some rows have none.

18	TRBV21-1	medium-sized	-	TRBJ2-6	TGTGCCAGCGGACACAGGCAGGGTCGCATCACTGGGGCCAACGTCCTGACTTTC	CASGHRQGRITGANVLTF
16	TRBV27	-	TRBD2	TRBJ2-5	TGTGCCAGCAGTTTGGATAGCGGGAGCGTTTTAGTGACCCAGTACTTC	CASSLDSGSVLVTQYF
14	TRBV27	once	TRBD1	TRBJ1-1	TGTGCCAGCAGTCCAGGACAGGGGTCGACTGAAGCTTTCTTT	CASSPGQGSTEAFF
16	TRBV4-1	once	-	TRBJ2-3	TGCGCCAGCAGCCAGGTGGTTTGGGGAGAAACAGATACGCAGTATTTT	CASSQVVWGETDTQYF
15	TRBV7-9	-	-	TRBJ2-7	TGTGCCAGCAGCCCTAATGTAGGGCGGACCTACGAGCAGTACTTC	CASSPNVGRTYEQYF
14	TRBV25-1	-	-	TRBJ1-2	TGTGCCAGCAGTGAGGACACCCGAGCGTGGGGCTACACCTTC	CASSEDTRAWGYTF
15	TRBV11-2	-	-	TRBJ1-3	TGTGCCAGCAGCTTAGAATGGGGGGCCATAAACACCATATATTTT	CASSLEWGAINTIYF
13	TRBV7-9	-	TRBD1	TRBJ1-2	TGTGCCAGCAGCCTGACAGGGGACTATGGCTACACCTTC	CASSLTGDYGYTF
15	TRBV6-1	-	-	TRBJ2-7	TGTGCCAGCAGAAAAGTATTAGAGAACTCCTACGAGCAGTACTTC	CASRKVLENSYEQYF
16	TRBV11-2	-	TRBD2	TRBJ2-3	TGTGCCAGCAGCTATCTGGGGAGGGTCAGCACAGATACGCAGTATTTT	CASSYLGRVSTDTQYF
19	TRBV27	-	TRBD1	TRBJ2-3	TGTGCCAGCAGTCAAACCGAACTCGACAGGGGTCGCCTCACAGATACGCAGTATTTT	CASSQTELDRGRLTDTQYF
13	TRBV7-9	-	-	TRBJ1-2	TGTGCCAGCAGCCCTCCCGCTCGGACAGGCTACACCTTC	CASSPPARTGYTF
17	TRBV27	-	TRBD1	TRBJ1-5	TGTGCCAGCAGTCCCGGACAGGGGCCTTATAGCAATCAGCCCCAGCATTTT	CASSPGQGPYSNQPQHF
16	TRBV9	-	-	TRBJ2-7	TGTGCCAGCAGCGTAGGTTTTGGGGGTATCGCCTACGAGCAGTACTTC	CASSVGFGGIAYEQYF
14	TRBV7-9	-	-	TRBJ2-7	TGTGCCAGCAGCTTAGCTCCTGATCTCTACGAGCAGTACTTC	CASSLAPDLYEQYF
11	TRBV25-1	-	TRBD2	TRBJ2-1	TGTGCCAGCTTAGCGGGAGATCAGCAGTTCTTC	CASLAGDQQFF
15	TRBV4-1	-	TRBD1	TRBJ1-5	TGCGCCAGCAGCCAAGCTGGACAGGGAGACCAGCCCCAGCATTTT	CASSQAGQGDQPQHF
20	TRBV19	-	TRBD2	TRBJ2-1	TGTGCCAGTAGTGGAATGGGACTAGCGGGAGCAGTTGGAGGGTACAATGAGCAGTTCTTC	CASSGMGLAGAVGGYNEQFF
12	TRBV27	-	TRBD1	TRBJ1-2	TGTGCCAGCATGAAAGCGGGACAGGGGCCCTTCTTC	CASMKAGQGPFF
12	TRBV10-3	-	-	TRBJ2-7	TGTGCCATCAGTGAGAACAACTACGAGCAGTACTTC	CAISENNYEQYF
15	TRBV15	-	-	TRBJ2-7	TGTGCCACCAGCAGAGCTTTTGACGGTTCCTACGAGCAGTACTTC	CATSRAFDGSYEQYF
15	TRBV14	-	TRBD1	TRBJ1-1	TGTGCCAGCAGCCAAACAGGGGGCCTGAACACTGAAGCTTTCTTT	CASSQTGGLNTEAFF